The 20 T cell receptor beta chains given below trace back to one sample, sequenced in a study of T cell responses to AZD1222 COVID-19 vaccine. Clones were sequenced by immunoSEQ multiplex PCR, and TCRdb holds only the in-frame ones, with some missing. The table includes about 150,000 clones, approximately 91% detected once. The source was peripheral blood, collected 28 days after the second AZD1222 dose. These receptors came from an adult who received the AZD1222 COVID-19 vaccine.

The chain has TRBV6-5 and TRBJ2-3; D possibly uses TRBD1 or TRBD2 (7 bases each). Germline V gives CDR1 MNHEY, CDR2 SVGAGI. Trimming removed 2 bases from V and 3 bases from J, with 9 bases in between. CDR3 size: 14 residues. The CDR3 DNA is TGTGCCAGCAGTTACCAGGGGGGGACAGATACGCAGTATTTT. Amino acid sequence: CASSYQGGTDTQYF.

The chain links TRBV10-3 to TRBJ1-5; TRBD1 matches 7 bases. The junction had 2 bases not matched to a gene; V was cut back by 6 bases and J by 3 bases. This CDR3 has 13 amino acids. Germline lookup yields CDR1 ENHRY and CDR2 SYGVKD. CDR3 nucleotide sequence: TGTGCCATCAGCGACAGGGACAATCAGCCCCAGCATTTT. Protein: CAISDRDNQPQHF.

The chain is built from TRBV9 and TRBJ1-1; D is possibly TRBD1 (5 bases). The CDR3 has 15 residues. Germline CDR1 and CDR2: SGDLS and YYNGEE. The germline V and J ends were trimmed by 0 bases and 1 base, with 10 bases remaining between them. The CDR3 DNA reads as TGTGCCAGCAGCGTAGTGGCGACAGAGAACACTGAAGCTTTCTTT. Its protein is CASSVVATENTEAFF.

J is TRBJ2-7 and V is TRBV10-1; D gene uncertain. The CDR3 has 11 residues. The V end lost 2 bases, the J end lost 3 bases, and 2 bases lay between the germline ends. Germline CDR1 is WNHNN and CDR2 is SYGVQD (reference sequence). CDR3 in DNA: TGCGCCAGCAGTGAGGGCTACGAGCAGTACTTC. This sequence encodes CASSEGYEQYF.

The chain couples TRBV2 to TRBJ1-6; no definite D call. CDR3 length: 13 residues. V was clipped by 5 bases and J by 8 bases, with 10 bases between them. Per germline, CDR1 SNHLY and CDR2 FYNNEI. The CDR3 is CASSRKEDSPLHF. The CDR3 DNA reads as TGTGCCAGCAGTCGGAAGGAAGATTCACCCCTCCACTTT.

DNA for the CDR3: TGTGCCAGCAGACAGGACAACTCCTACGAGCAGTACTTC. Translated, it gives CASRQDNSYEQYF. V is TRBV6-5 and J is TRBJ2-7, with D maybe TRBD1 (5 bases). CDR1 MNHEY and CDR2 SVGAGI come from the germline V gene. V was trimmed by 6 bases and J by 0 bases, leaving 9 bases between them. The CDR3 runs to 13 residues.

This clone was observed a handful of times. The rearrangement links TRBV12-5 to TRBJ1-5, with no clear D. The germline CDR1 and CDR2 sequences are LGHNT and FRNRAP. V was clipped by 0 bases and J by 0 bases, with 6 bases between them. The CDR3 is made up of 15 amino acids. The CDR3 is CASGLVRGSNQPQHF. The CDR3 region has the DNA TGTGCTAGTGGTTTGGTACGCGGTAGCAATCAGCCCCAGCATTTT.

The J gene is TRBJ2-1, the V gene TRBV5-3; 7 bases map to TRBD2. TRBV5-3 falls under the ORF class, with uncertain function. The V gene end was trimmed by 2 bases and the J gene end by 1 base; junction bases not matched to a gene: 6. The CDR3 has 16 residues. CDR3 sequence reads: CARSFPGRASYNEQFF. CDR3 coding DNA: TGTGCCAGAAGCTTCCCGGGGAGGGCTTCCTACAATGAGCAGTTCTTC.

This clone is a singleton in its sample. V and J are TRBV7-6 and TRBJ2-1, with 11 bases identical to TRBD2. Germline lookup yields CDR1 SGHVS and CDR2 FNYEAQ. The trim removed 1 base at V and 6 bases at J, leaving 2 bases unmatched. This CDR3 comprises 15 residues. The chain's CDR3 is CASSLVSGGVNEQFF. The CDR3 nucleotides read TGTGCCAGCAGCTTAGTTAGCGGGGGGGTCAATGAGCAGTTCTTC.

The rearrangement joins TRBV2 to TRBJ2-6; TRBD1 is a possible D gene (6 bases). Germline assignment: CDR1 SNHLY and CDR2 FYNNEI. Trimming took 5 bases from V and 0 from J, leaving 8 bases between them. There are 15 residues in the CDR3. The CDR3 region has the DNA TGTGCCAGCAGTACACAGGGCTCTGGGGCCAACGTCCTGACTTTC. Residues: CASSTQGSGANVLTF. The full variable domain, its missing parts supplied by reference TRBV2 and TRBJ2-6, is EPEVTQTPSHQVTQMGQEVILRCVPISNHLYFYWYRQILGQKVEFLVSFYNNEISEKSEIFDDQFSVERPDGSNFTLKIRSTKLEDSAMYFCASSTQGSGANVLTFGAGSRLTVL.

The chain links TRBV7-9 to TRBJ2-2; unclear D gene. The CDR3 totals 11 residues. Trimming stripped 10 bases from V and 3 bases from J, with 6 bases between. Germline-derived CDR1 and CDR2 are SEHNR and FQNEAQ (reference sequence). DNA for the CDR3: TGTGCCACCCGAGACACCGGGGAGCTGTTTTTT. It specifies CATRDTGELFF. The full variable domain, with the rest looked up from reference TRBV7-9 and TRBJ2-2, is DTGVSQNPRHKITKRGQNVTFRCDPISEHNRLYWYRQTLGQGPEFLTYFQNEAQLEKSRLLSDRFSAERPKGSFSTLEIQRTEQGDSAMYLCATRDTGELFFGEGSRLTVL.

The chain has TRBV5-1 and TRBJ1-3; no definite D call. The length of the CDR3 is 14 residues. Deletions cut 4 bases from V and 0 bases from J, with 8 bases between. Germline lookup yields CDR1 SGHRS and CDR2 YFSETQ. CDR3 DNA sequence: TGCGCCAGCAGCCCGGAACACTCTGGAAACACCATATATTTT. It yields the protein CASSPEHSGNTIYF. Full variable domain (outside the CDR3, taken from reference TRBV5-1 and TRBJ1-3): KAGVTQTPRYLIKTRGQQVTLSCSPISGHRSVSWYQQTPGQGLQFLFEYFSETQRNKGNFPGRFSGRQFSNSRSEMNVSTLELGDSALYLCASSPEHSGNTIYFGEGSWLTVV.

This sequence joins TRBV5-6 and TRBJ1-2; no clear D gene. Germline CDR1 is SGHDT and CDR2 is YYEEEE. The CDR3 is 13 residues long. V shed 4 bases and J shed 2 bases, with 9 bases lying between them. In DNA form, the CDR3 reads TGTGCCAGCAGCCCCGGGAGCAACTATGGCTACACCTTC. This sequence encodes CASSPGSNYGYTF.

V is TRBV5-6 and J is TRBJ2-7, with TRBD2 matching over 8 bases. This CDR3 region has 15 residues. Unmatched junction bases numbered 6, after V lost 4 bases and J lost 0 bases. Germline CDR1 is SGHDT and CDR2 is YYEEEE. CDR3 in amino acids: CASSIGTRTSYEQYF. Written as DNA, the CDR3 is TGTGCCAGCAGCATCGGGACTAGGACCTCCTACGAGCAGTACTTC. The full variable domain, with the rest looked up from reference TRBV5-6 and TRBJ2-7, is DAGVTQSPTHLIKTRGQQVTLRCSPKSGHDTVSWYQQALGQGPQFIFQYYEEEERQRGNFPDRFSGHQFPNYSSELNVNALLLGDSALYLCASSIGTRTSYEQYFGPGTRLTVT.

The rearrangement joins TRBV5-1 to TRBJ2-2; perhaps D is TRBD1 or TRBD2 (5 bases each). Germline CDR1 SGHRS, CDR2 YFSETQ. The V end was cut by 7 bases, the J end by 3 bases, with 13 bases between. The CDR3 spans 14 residues. Here the CDR3 DNA reads TGCGCCAGCGGCGGGCAGGGATACACCGGGGAGCTGTTTTTT. This codes for CASGGQGYTGELFF.

The V call is TRBV19, the J call TRBJ2-7, with D possibly being TRBD1 or TRBD2 (6 bases each). The CDR3 has 14 amino acids. Deletions cut 4 bases from V and 4 bases from J, with 14 bases between. Germline V gene data show CDR1 as LNHDA and CDR2 as SQIVND (reference sequence). The CDR3 spells CASSNRGPPYEQYF. The CDR3 bases are TGTGCCAGTAGTAATCGGGGGCCCCCATACGAGCAGTACTTC.

The chain has TRBV7-9 and TRBJ1-2, with a weak D call TRBD1 (5 bases). The V end was cut by 3 bases, the J end by 5 bases, with 19 bases between. Germline CDR1 and CDR2: SEHNR and FQNEAQ (reference sequence). The CDR3 contains 16 residues. The CDR3 nucleotides are TGTGCCAGCAGCTTGGCAGGGCGTTTAGGGGTTTATGGCTACACCTTC. It is translated as CASSLAGRLGVYGYTF.

The CDR3 loop is CASSFLVSRGAKNIQYF. CDR3 DNA sequence: TGTGCCAGCAGTTTCCTAGTTTCCCGGGGGGCCAAAAACATTCAGTACTTC. The V and J genes are TRBV2 and TRBJ2-4; tentative D call: TRBD2 (6 bases). The V end lost 5 bases, the J end lost 1 base, and 18 bases lay between the germline ends. The V gene's germline CDR1 is SNHLY and CDR2 FYNNEI. The CDR3 totals 17 residues.

V usage is TRBV2 and J usage is TRBJ2-5; possible D gene TRBD2, 6 bases. CDR1 and CDR2 from the germline V gene are SNHLY and FYNNEI. V was trimmed by 3 bases and J by 1 base, leaving 9 bases between them. CDR3 size: 14 residues. The CDR3 reads CASSEEGFQETQYF. Written as DNA, the CDR3 is TGTGCCAGCAGTGAGGAGGGATTCCAAGAGACCCAGTACTTC.

The V gene is TRBV5-1, the J gene TRBJ1-1; 8 bases match TRBD1. This CDR3 spans 15 amino acids. CDR1 and CDR2 (germline): SGHRS, YFSETQ. V lost 1 base, J lost 8 bases, and 10 bases stayed unmatched. The CDR3 region is CASSLLTRDRTEAFF. The CDR3 nucleotides read TGCGCCAGCAGCTTGCTCACTCGGGACAGGACGGAAGCTTTCTTT.